The clone carrying this TCR beta chain was counted only a few times. These data belong to a study of regulatory T cells in long-lasting Graves disease. Described time point: persistent/refractory GD, antithyroid drugs over 5 years with positive TRAb. PBMC RNA was the source of the TCR library. Per germline, CDR1 SNHLY and CDR2 FYNNEI. CDR3 length equals 15 residues. Trimming took 5 bases from V and 1 from J; bases not matched to a gene: 4. Library construction for TCR beta used iRepertoire HTBI primers and Arm-PCR of CDR3 regions. TCRdb reanalysed the multiplex PCR reads using MiXCR and keeps one entry per CDR3 protein. The sample includes 500,000 to 800,000 distinct CDR3 sequences, about 30% of them seen just once.

This clonotype was sampled from a female donor with Graves disease. The sequences come from peripheral blood mononuclear cells (PBMCs), collected when the disease was refractory, from a patient treated with antithyroid drugs. This sequence joins TRBV2 and TRBJ1-5; 8 bases fit TRBD1. Here the CDR3 DNA reads TGTGCCAGCAGTCGGGCAGGGGGCAGCAATCAGCCCCAGCATTTT. Its translation is CASSRAGGSNQPQHF.